This TCR beta chain was captured in a study of siplizumab effects on memory and regulatory T cells. CDR1 KGHSH and CDR2 LQKENI come from the germline V gene. CDR3 length equals 15 residues. The V and J ends lost 6 bases and 1 base respectively, with 15 bases between them. The study assayed around 9.3 x 10^4 TCR templates per sample. Clones were read by immunoSEQ multiplex PCR, and TCRdb kept only the in-frame ones, dropping some. The table includes roughly 82,000 clones, over 80% detected once. Concerning this clone: Its antigen is undetermined.

General observations from the study: Assignment to unstimulated subsets succeeded for only a minor fraction of the alloreactive clones. For siplizumab cultures, the suppressive function of their proliferating Tregs was not confirmed. Memory cells seemed less diverse than naive T cells, which also seemed major contributors to the alloresponse.

Sequenced material: Tregs sorted from blood. The chain is built from TRBV18 and TRBJ2-5, with D maybe TRBD2 (6 bases). The origin of this receptor is a human donor in good health. The CDR3 here is CASSLGLTSQETQYF. The CDR3 DNA is TGTGCCAGCTCCCTCGGACTAACCTCCCAAGAGACCCAGTACTTC.